These 9 T cell receptor beta chains came from one sample sequenced in a study of blood T cell repertoires in COVID-19. The method was immunoSEQ multiplex PCR; TCRdb's version includes in-frame clones alone and lacks a portion of them. The sample lists tens of thousands of clones, roughly 79% seen once, with approximately 44% in the top ten. The sequencing sample was made of peripheral blood. Source of these receptors: a man older than 75 with acute or convalescent COVID-19.

This clone came up once. This chain connects TRBV5-6 to TRBJ2-7, with D tentatively TRBD1 (5 bases). The CDR3 length is 13 residues. V was cut by 0 bases and J by 3 bases, with 7 bases left in between. From germline, CDR1 is SGHDT and CDR2 YYEEEE. CDR3 DNA sequence: TGTGCCAGCAGCTTGGTTGACAGCTACGAGCAGTACTTC. Translation gives CASSLVDSYEQYF.

The chain carries TRBV4-1 and TRBJ1-5; TRBD1 matches at 7 bases. This CDR3 region has 14 residues. Germline V gives CDR1 MGHRA, CDR2 YSYEKL. Trimming took 4 bases from V and 6 from J; bases not matched to a gene: 6. The CDR3 nucleotides are TGCGCCAGCAGCCCCGACAGGGTTGGTCAGCCCCAGCATTTT. Translated, it gives CASSPDRVGQPQHF.

The CDR3 region is CASGQPFSYNEQFF. CDR3 DNA: TGCGCCAGTGGACAGCCCTTTTCCTACAATGAGCAGTTCTTC. This chain connects TRBV5-1 to TRBJ2-1; D is possibly TRBD1 (6 bases). The V end lost 8 bases, the J end lost 1 base, and 13 bases lay between the germline ends. The CDR3 spans 14 residues. The germline CDR1 and CDR2 sequences are SGHRS and YFSETQ. The variable domain in full, with the rest retrieved from reference TRBV5-1 and TRBJ2-1, is KAGVTQTPRYLIKTRGQQVTLSCSPISGHRSVSWYQQTPGQGLQFLFEYFSETQRNKGNFPGRFSGRQFSNSRSEMNVSTLELGDSALYLCASGQPFSYNEQFFGPGTRLTVL.

V usage is TRBV5-6 and J usage is TRBJ2-7; D is perhaps TRBD2 (6 bases). Germline CDR1 reads SGHDT; CDR2 reads YYEEEE. The CDR3 runs 15 residues. V gave up 1 base and J gave up 3 bases, with 14 bases separating them. The DNA of the CDR3 is TGTGCCAGCAGCTTGAGTGCGGGAAGCAGCTACGAGCAGTACTTC. Amino acids: CASSLSAGSSYEQYF.

The chain links TRBV19 to TRBJ1-1, with TRBD1 matching over 8 bases. With 5 bases clipped from V and 0 bases from J, the junction kept 8 bases outside the gene matches. Germline CDR1 is LNHDA and CDR2 is SQIVND (reference sequence). CDR3 length: 16 residues. DNA of the CDR3: TGTGCCAGTAGTGTCTCAGGGGGCTCCGTGAACACTGAAGCTTTCTTT. It codes for CASSVSGGSVNTEAFF.

This chain joins TRBV18 and TRBJ1-5; weak D call: TRBD1 (5 bases). Germline CDR1 reads KGHSH; CDR2 reads LQKENI. This CDR3 is 20 amino acids long. V lost 5 bases and J 4 bases, leaving 30 bases between the germline ends. CDR3 region: CASSSRQLTLGRLGNQPQHF. The CDR3 nucleotides are TGTGCCAGCTCATCTAGACAGCTTACCCTCGGTAGGTTAGGTAATCAGCCCCAGCATTTT.

The V call is TRBV19, the J call TRBJ1-5; tentative D call: TRBD1 (5 bases). Trimming took off 4 bases at V and 2 bases at J, with 9 bases between the two ends. This CDR3 contains 14 residues. Germline V gene data show CDR1 as LNHDA and CDR2 as SQIVND (reference sequence). In DNA, the CDR3 is TGTGCCAGTAGTAGGGCGACAGGCAATCAGCCCCAGCATTTT. Its translation is CASSRATGNQPQHF.

J is TRBJ1-5 and V is TRBV6-2 or TRBV6-3; 7 bases are a match to TRBD1. CDR3 length: 14 residues. The junction had 9 bases not matched to a gene; V was cut back by 6 bases and J by 7 bases. Germline V gives CDR1 MNHEY, CDR2 SVGEGT. The CDR3 spells CASSRDSIEQPQHF. In DNA, the CDR3 is TGTGCCAGCAGCAGGGACAGTATAGAGCAGCCCCAGCATTTT.

The gene calls are TRBV4-3 and TRBJ1-2; 10 bases fit TRBD1. Trimming removed 2 bases from V and 7 bases from J; junction bases left unmatched: 7. This CDR3 is 15 amino acids long. The germline V gene has CDR1 LGHNA and CDR2 YSLEER. The CDR3 loop reads CASSQQDRGLRGYTF. For the CDR3, the DNA is TGCGCCAGCAGCCAACAAGACAGGGGGCTTCGTGGCTACACCTTC.